Listed below are T cell receptor beta chains from one sample, sequenced in a study of metastatic and nonmetastatic thyroid tumors. TCRdb reanalyzed the PCR reads via MiXCR. The sample consists of approximately 38,000 clones, 26% of them appearing once. Sequencing used blood. The receptors shown here come from a female donor with papillary thyroid cancer or a benign thyroid nodule (not recorded which). Some clones in this sample may be carry-over from other donors' samples. Both conserved end residues are part of each CDR3. Fields, in order: D gene, J gene, clone size, V gene, CDR3 DNA, CDR3 protein. D genes are given only for firm matches. Clone size appears in some rows only: once, few, many, or a class for an expanded clone.

>NA|TRBJ1-1|many|TRBV4-1
TGCGCCAGCAGCCAAGAATTTCCAGGGACCTTCACTGAAGCTTTCTTT
CASSQEFPGTFTEAFF
>TRBD1|TRBJ2-2|NA|TRBV4-1
TGCGCCAGCAGCCAAGGAGGACAGGGGTTGAGCGGGGAGCTGTTTTTT
CASSQGGQGLSGELFF
>NA|TRBJ1-2|NA|TRBV2
TGTGCCAGAGGATTAGATAAAAGAAACTTTGGCTACACCTTC
CARGLDKRNFGYTF
>TRBD1|TRBJ2-7|few|TRBV11-1
TGTGCCAGCAGCCCCCCCGTGACAGGGCGTCCCTACGAGCAGTACTTC
CASSPPVTGRPYEQYF
>TRBD2|TRBJ2-1|NA|TRBV20-1
TGCAGTGCTAGGGTGCGACTAGCGGGCTACAATGAGCAGTTCTTC
CSARVRLAGYNEQFF
>TRBD1|TRBJ2-5|NA|TRBV7-2
TGTGCCAGCAGCTTAGAGAGGGGGACAGGGATAGAGACACAGCACTTC
CASSLERGTGIETQHF
>TRBD2|TRBJ2-1|NA|TRBV11-2
TGTGCCAGCAGCTTTGGGCGGGGGATCTACAATGAGCAGTTCTTC
CASSFGRGIYNEQFF
>NA|TRBJ2-2|NA|TRBV11-1
TGTGCCAGCAGCCACGAGGGCACGAACACCGGGGAGCTGTTTTTT
CASSHEGTNTGELFF
>TRBD2|TRBJ2-5|NA|TRBV10-2
TGCGCCAGCAGTGAGTGGGGGGGGATCCAAGAGACCCAGTACTTC
CASSEWGGIQETQYF
>TRBD2|TRBJ2-1|medium-sized|TRBV20-1
TGCAGTGCTAGACTCATGTGGGGGACTAGCGGGAGGGAGCAGTTCTTC
CSARLMWGTSGREQFF
>NA|TRBJ1-1|many|TRBV20-1
TGCAGTGCTACCGCACGAGGGGGTGGGTGGACTGAAGCTTTCTTT
CSATARGGGWTEAFF
>NA|TRBJ1-6|few|TRBV6-1
TGTGCCAGCAGTGAAACAGGGTGGCGCTCCTATAATTCACCCCTCAACTTT
CASSETGWRSYNSPLNF
>NA|TRBJ2-7|NA|TRBV4-1
TGCGCCAGCAGCCAAGATTACCGAGGGGCGAGCGAGCAGTACTTC
CASSQDYRGASEQYF
>NA|TRBJ2-3|many|TRBV15
TGTGCCACCAGCAGAGTGTTAACGCGGGTCTCAGATACGCAGTATTTT
CATSRVLTRVSDTQYF
>NA|TRBJ1-1|NA|TRBV20-1
TGCAGTGCCGAGGGGGGGGCGAACACTGAAGCTTTCTTT
CSAEGGANTEAFF
>NA|TRBJ2-2|medium-sized|TRBV6-2/TRBV6-3
TGTGCCAGCAGTTACAGGGACACCGGGGAGCTGTTTTTT
CASSYRDTGELFF
>TRBD1|TRBJ1-2|many|TRBV30
TGTGCCTGGAGTGTACCGGGACAGGGTTATCGGTATGGCTACACCTTC
CAWSVPGQGYRYGYTF
>NA|TRBJ2-7|NA|TRBV11-2
TGTGCCAGCAGCTTAGGTCCCGACAGCAGCTACGAGCAGTACTTC
CASSLGPDSSYEQYF
>TRBD2|TRBJ2-7|NA|TRBV20-1
TGCAGTGCTAGAGATCTAGGAAGCGGGAGGCTTTACGAGCAGTACTTC
CSARDLGSGRLYEQYF
>TRBD1|TRBJ2-6|few|TRBV20-1
TGCAGTGCCCCCGGGGACAGCACTCGCTCTGGGGCCAACGTCCTGACTTTC
CSAPGDSTRSGANVLTF
>NA|TRBJ2-7|few|TRBV2
TGTGCCAGCAGTGATGGCAGGGGTGCCTACGAGCAGTACTTC
CASSDGRGAYEQYF
>NA|TRBJ2-7|NA|TRBV20-1
TGCAGTGCCACACCCACGGGAGAGCAGTACTTC
CSATPTGEQYF
>TRBD2|TRBJ2-2|many|TRBV6-1
TGTGCCAGCAGCTCCGCTAGCGGGGGACCCACCGGGGAGCTGTTTTTT
CASSSASGGPTGELFF
>TRBD1|TRBJ1-1|few|TRBV28
TGTGCCAGCAGCCCCGGGACAGGGAACACTGAAGCTTTCTTT
CASSPGTGNTEAFF
>TRBD1|TRBJ2-1|many|TRBV19
TGTGCCAGTAGTTTCCGGGACAGGGGCCACAATGAGCAGTTCTTC
CASSFRDRGHNEQFF
>NA|TRBJ2-1|NA|TRBV6-1
TGTGCCAGCAGTGGCCCCGGGTCGGGTGAGCAGTTCTTC
CASSGPGSGEQFF
>TRBD1|TRBJ1-2|few|TRBV6-4
TGTGCCATTCTCGACAGGGGAAACTATGGCTACACCTTC
CAILDRGNYGYTF
>NA|TRBJ1-2|NA|TRBV6-9
TGTGCTAACTATGGCTACACCTTC
CANYGYTF